A selection of T cell receptor beta chains follows, all from one sample in a study of blood T cells in healthy people across ages. Each CDR3 protein gets one entry after TCRdb re-called the 5' RACE reads with MiXCR. The sample carries 800,000 or so distinct CDR3 sequences, more than 20% recorded once. These data were also reused for a study on T cells of mothers and their children.

Sequenced: blood. The receptors were sampled from a boy younger than 18 in good health. Both conserved end residues are part of each CDR3. A D gene is named only where the DNA matches it firmly. Clone sizes are given selectively: once, few, many, or a class where the clone is expanded.

J gene | D gene | clone size | V gene | CDR3 protein | CDR3 DNA
TRBJ2-5 | TRBD2 | NA | TRBV27 | CASSPWTSGGETQYF | TGTGCCAGCAGTCCCTGGACTAGCGGGGGAGAGACCCAGTACTTC
TRBJ1-4 | TRBD1 | NA | TRBV20-1 | CSAPWGTGEKPFF | TGCAGTGCTCCCTGGGGGACAGGTGAAAAACCGTTTTTT
TRBJ1-1 | NA | NA | TRBV9 | CASSAFGTEAFF | TGTGCCAGCAGCGCCTTCGGCACTGAAGCTTTCTTT
TRBJ2-6 | NA | few | TRBV9 | CASSEPHTGANVLTF | TGTGCCAGCAGCGAGCCCCATACTGGGGCCAACGTCCTGACTTTC
TRBJ2-5 | TRBD1 | many | TRBV2 | CASSDDRGQETQYF | TGTGCCAGCAGTGATGACAGGGGGCAGGAGACCCAGTACTTC
TRBJ2-5 | NA | few | TRBV3-1 | CASSPRLGGGLEETQYF | TGTGCCAGCAGCCCCAGACTTGGAGGAGGACTCGAAGAGACCCAGTACTTC
TRBJ2-1 | NA | NA | TRBV5-1 | CASSAQGGSSYNEQFF | TGCGCCAGCAGCGCACAGGGGGGGAGCTCCTACAATGAGCAGTTCTTC
TRBJ2-7 | TRBD2 | few | TRBV7-8 | CASSLRGGVLYEQYF | TGTGCCAGCAGCCTCCGGGGGGGGGTTTTATACGAGCAGTACTTC
TRBJ2-3 | TRBD1 | NA | TRBV11-2 | CASSLGIVSRGPDTQYF | TGTGCCAGCAGCTTAGGTATAGTGAGTAGGGGGCCAGATACGCAGTATTTT
TRBJ2-5 | NA | NA | TRBV6-1 | CASSERVTAQETQYF | TGTGCCAGCAGTGAAAGGGTAACGGCTCAAGAGACCCAGTACTTC
TRBJ2-7 | TRBD1 | NA | TRBV27 | CASSFRGQGYEQYF | TGTGCCAGCAGTTTCCGGGGACAGGGCTACGAGCAGTACTTC
TRBJ1-4 | TRBD1 | few | TRBV6-1 | CASHHLSGTASTNEKLFF | TGTGCCAGCCACCATTTATCCGGGACAGCCTCAACTAATGAAAAACTGTTTTTT
TRBJ2-7 | TRBD2 | few | TRBV7-2 | CASSLGGTREGYEQYF | TGTGCCAGCAGCTTAGGGGGGACGCGGGAGGGCTACGAGCAGTACTTC
TRBJ2-3 | NA | few | TRBV29-1 | CSVRLGGRADTQYF | TGCAGCGTTAGGTTGGGGGGCAGAGCAGATACGCAGTATTTT
TRBJ1-5 | NA | few | TRBV6-2/TRBV6-3 | CASSYRVTVYNQPQHF | TGTGCCAGCAGTTACAGGGTGACAGTGTACAATCAGCCCCAGCATTTT
TRBJ1-1 | NA | NA | TRBV28 | CASSGTSVWTEAFF | TGTGCCAGCAGCGGTACCTCCGTATGGACTGAAGCTTTCTTT
TRBJ2-5 | TRBD2 | few | TRBV24-1 | CATSAGLAVTETQYF | TGTGCCACCAGTGCTGGGCTAGCGGTAACGGAGACCCAGTACTTC
TRBJ2-3 | NA | few | TRBV3-1 | CASSQDWTAERGDTQYF | TGTGCCAGCAGCCAAGACTGGACGGCGGAGAGGGGAGATACGCAGTATTTT
TRBJ2-1 | NA | few | TRBV6-4 | CASSDRENNEQFF | TGTGCCAGCAGTGACCGGGAGAACAATGAGCAGTTCTTC
TRBJ2-7 | NA | few | TRBV20-1 | CSAKGIYEQYF | TGCAGTGCAAAAGGAATCTACGAGCAGTACTTC
TRBJ2-7 | TRBD2 | NA | TRBV20-1 | CSAILLAALSYEQYF | TGCAGTGCTATTTTACTAGCGGCCCTTTCCTACGAGCAGTACTTC
TRBJ2-4 | NA | NA | TRBV10-3 | CAISQGEAKNIQYF | TGTGCCATCAGTCAGGGAGAGGCCAAAAACATTCAGTACTTC
TRBJ2-5 | NA | NA | TRBV11-2 | CASSLAQGEEETQYF | TGTGCCAGCAGCTTAGCCCAGGGGGAGGAAGAGACCCAGTACTTC
TRBJ1-2 | NA | NA | TRBV9 | CASSVDEVPNYGYTF | TGTGCCAGCAGCGTAGACGAGGTGCCTAACTATGGCTACACCTTC
TRBJ2-2 | NA | NA | TRBV21-1 | CASSRLLASGKMGGELFF | TGTGCCAGCAGCCGCCTCTTGGCTAGCGGGAAGATGGGCGGGGAGCTGTTTTTT
TRBJ2-7 | NA | once | TRBV7-9 | CASSLTETVYEQYF | TGTGCCAGCAGCTTAACTGAGACAGTCTACGAGCAGTACTTC
TRBJ2-3 | TRBD2 | few | TRBV5-6 | CASSSWEGPIETEYTDTQYF | TGTGCCAGCAGTTCCTGGGAGGGGCCTATAGAGACAGAGTACACAGATACGCAGTATTTT
TRBJ1-4 | NA | NA | TRBV20-1 | CSASIGSLNEKLFF | TGCAGTGCTAGTATTGGATCACTCAATGAAAAACTGTTTTTT
TRBJ2-5 | TRBD2 | NA | TRBV20-1 | CSAKAGVVETQYF | TGCAGTGCTAAAGCGGGAGTCGTTGAGACCCAGTACTTC
TRBJ2-1 | NA | NA | TRBV27 | CASSLAPTGFEQFF | TGTGCCAGCAGTTTAGCCCCTACAGGGTTTGAGCAGTTCTTC
TRBJ1-4 | TRBD1 | NA | TRBV6-5 | CASRGAGTGPEKLFF | TGTGCCAGCAGGGGTGCCGGGACAGGGCCTGAAAAACTGTTTTTT
TRBJ1-2 | NA | few | TRBV27 | CASSSAGPGGYTF | TGTGCCAGCAGTTCAGCAGGGCCGGGTGGCTACACCTTC
TRBJ2-2 | TRBD1 | NA | TRBV9 | CASSVGSDRANTGELFF | TGTGCCAGCAGCGTTGGCTCGGACAGGGCGAACACCGGGGAGCTGTTTTTT
TRBJ1-1 | NA | NA | TRBV20-1 | CSASRTVMNTEAFF | TGCAGTGCTAGCAGGACAGTCATGAACACTGAAGCTTTCTTT
TRBJ2-7 | TRBD2 | NA | TRBV20-1 | CSASKREGLYEQYF | TGCAGTGCCTCCAAGCGGGAGGGCCTGTACGAGCAGTACTTC
TRBJ1-2 | NA | few | TRBV28 | CASSSQVGYGYTF | TGTGCCAGCAGTTCCCAGGTTGGCTATGGCTACACCTTC
TRBJ2-3 | NA | NA | TRBV9 | CASSVGPERDTQYF | TGTGCCAGCAGCGTAGGTCCGGAACGGGATACGCAGTACTTT
TRBJ2-5 | NA | NA | TRBV3-1 | CASSQGGLAGGQETQYF | TGTGCCAGCAGCCAAGGGGGGCTAGCAGGTGGCCAAGAGACCCAGTACTTC
TRBJ1-2 | TRBD1 | NA | TRBV6-5 | CASSYDREDYGYTF | TGTGCCAGCAGTTACGACAGGGAGGACTATGGCTACACCTTC
TRBJ1-1 | NA | NA | TRBV12-3/TRBV12-4 | CASSFGTLRTEAFF | TGTGCCAGCAGTTTCGGGACCCTGAGAACTGAAGCTTTCTTT
TRBJ2-3 | NA | few | TRBV20-1 | CSVPPVRSLTRPSQYF | TGCAGTGTCCCCCCTGTTAGATCTTTGACTCGACCATCACAGTATTTT
TRBJ1-6 | NA | NA | TRBV27 | CASSSSDGRIGHSPLHF | TGTGCCAGCAGTTCCTCAGACGGACGGATAGGTCATTCACCCCTCCACTTT
TRBJ2-7 | TRBD2 | NA | TRBV7-2 | CASSLVGLAGAWAEQYF | TGTGCCAGCAGCTTAGTAGGCCTAGCGGGCGCTTGGGCGGAGCAGTACTTC
TRBJ2-5 | NA | few | TRBV20-1 | CSASRLETQYF | TGCAGTGCTTCGCGGCTGGAGACCCAGTACTTC
TRBJ2-7 | TRBD1 | once | TRBV4-2 | CASSPTLTGTGPYEQYF | TGTGCCAGCAGCCCGACTCTGACCGGGACAGGGCCCTACGAGCAGTACTTC
TRBJ2-7 | TRBD1 | few | TRBV5-1 | CASSLGTGYRGEQYF | TGCGCCAGCAGCTTGGGGACAGGGTATAGAGGCGAGCAGTACTTC
TRBJ1-6 | NA | NA | TRBV3-1 | CASSQGGFNSPLHF | TGTGCCAGCAGCCAAGGAGGCTTCAATTCACCCCTCCACTTT
TRBJ2-4 | TRBD2 | NA | TRBV2 | CASIRDYGIQYF | TGTGCCAGCATCCGGGACTACGGCATTCAGTACTTC
TRBJ1-4 | NA | NA | TRBV4-2 | CASSRPGPNEKLFF | TGTGCCAGCAGCCGGCCGGGTCCCAATGAAAAACTGTTTTTT